The clone carrying this T cell receptor beta chain showed up just a few times. Using a J-beta primer mix together with a sample-barcoded 5' primer, a second PCR was run for roughly 7 to 11 cycles. TCRdb independently ran MiXCR on the 5' RACE reads; one entry per CDR3 protein. Of 450,000 to 700,000 distinct CDR3 sequences listed, approximately 25% are singletons. This record belongs to a study of blood T cells in healthy people across ages. The trim removed 4 bases at V and 0 bases at J, leaving 1 base unmatched. The CDR3 runs 15 residues. The germline V gene has CDR1 SEHNR and CDR2 FQNEAQ (reference sequence).

The sequence was obtained from a woman in her sixties or seventies in good health. The rearrangement uses TRBV7-9 and TRBJ2-3, with 10 positions matching TRBD2. Specimen: blood. CDR3 nucleotides: TGTGCCAGCAGCTCGGGACTAGCGAGCACAGATACGCAGTATTTT. Its translation is CASSSGLASTDTQYF.